This is a list of T cell receptor beta chains from one sample in a study of blood T cell repertoires in COVID-19. The protocol was immunoSEQ multiplex PCR, while the TCRdb copy is restricted to in-frame clones and leaves out a portion. This table has under 250,000 clones, about four fifths appearing once. The sample taken for sequencing was peripheral blood. The source of these receptors is a woman between 40 and 55 years old with active or convalescent COVID-19. Both conserved end residues are part of each CDR3. The order of the fields is D gene, clone size, J gene, V gene, CDR3 DNA, CDR3 protein. The D gene is left open where the match is weak. Clone size is shown for a subset of rows, as once, few, many or a class of expanded clone.

TRBD1	.	TRBJ1-2	TRBV27	TGTGCCAGCAGTTCCAGTCAGGGGGCTCCTACCTTC	CASSSSQGAPTF
TRBD2	.	TRBJ2-5	TRBV6-5	TGTGCCAGCACCAAGGGACTAGCGGAGACCCAGTACTTC	CASTKGLAETQYF
TRBD1	.	TRBJ1-1	TRBV10-2	TGCGCCAGTACAGAACAGGGGTGGGGAGCTTTCTTT	CASTEQGWGAFF
TRBD1	.	TRBJ1-2	TRBV5-1	TGCGCCAGCAGCCGGGGACAGGGATATGGCTACACCTTC	CASSRGQGYGYTF
.	.	TRBJ2-3	TRBV7-3	TGTGCCAGCAGCTTAAACCCGGCGGGCACAGATACGCAGTATTTT	CASSLNPAGTDTQYF
.	.	TRBJ2-3	TRBV11-3	TGTGCCAGCAGCCTCACACGTAGCACAGATACGCAGTATTTT	CASSLTRSTDTQYF
.	.	TRBJ1-2	TRBV4-3	TGCGCCAGCAGCCAAGTCGGACAGTCTAACTATGGCTACACCTTC	CASSQVGQSNYGYTF
.	.	TRBJ1-1	TRBV9	TGTGCCAGCAGCGTAGTCCAGGGATGGAACACTGAAGCTTTCTTT	CASSVVQGWNTEAFF
TRBD1	many	TRBJ2-7	TRBV6-2/TRBV6-3	TGTGCCAGCAGTTACTCCCCCCAGGGGGCCTACGAGCAGTACTTC	CASSYSPQGAYEQYF
.	.	TRBJ1-5	TRBV3-1/TRBV3-2	TGTGCCAGCAGCCAAGGAGGGTACAATCAGCCCCAGCATTTT	CASSQGGYNQPQHF
.	once	TRBJ2-3	TRBV6-5	TGTGCCAGCAGCACCCGACAGGCCGACGGAGATACGCAGTATTTT	CASSTRQADGDTQYF
TRBD2	.	TRBJ2-7	TRBV5-4	TGTGCCAGCAGCTTGGCCGGGACGGGGGGGGTTTCCTACGAGCAGTACTTC	CASSLAGTGGVSYEQYF
.	few	TRBJ1-3	TRBV3-1/TRBV3-2	TGTGCCAGCAGCAAGCCCAGGGATACTGGAAACACCATATATTTT	CASSKPRDTGNTIYF
.	.	TRBJ1-3	TRBV5-1	TGCGCCAGCAGCTTGGACCGCGCTGGAAACACCATATATTTT	CASSLDRAGNTIYF
TRBD1	.	TRBJ2-7	TRBV6-5	TGTGCCAGCAGCCCCGGGACAGGGTACTACGAGCAGTACTTC	CASSPGTGYYEQYF
TRBD1	.	TRBJ1-1	TRBV19	TGTGCCAGTAGTATTAACAGGGGGAACACTGAAGCTTTCTTT	CASSINRGNTEAFF
.	.	TRBJ1-4	TRBV27	TGTGCCAGCAGTTTATCAGAGGTGGATGAAAAACTGTTTTTT	CASSLSEVDEKLFF
.	.	TRBJ1-4	TRBV5-1	TGCGCCAGCAGCCCGAAGCAGAGGACTAATGAAAAACTGTTTTTT	CASSPKQRTNEKLFF
.	.	TRBJ1-1	TRBV12-5	TGTGCTAGTGGATTCCGGGACACTGAATTCGGGCCTGAAGCTTTCTTT	CASGFRDTEFGPEAFF
.	.	TRBJ2-7	TRBV9	TGTGCCAGCAGCGTAGCTAGTGACGAGCAGTACTTC	CASSVASDEQYF
TRBD1	.	TRBJ2-7	TRBV5-4	TGTGCCAGCAGCTTGGTACAGGGGTACGAGCAGTACTTC	CASSLVQGYEQYF
TRBD2	.	TRBJ2-3	TRBV19	TGTGCCAGTAGTGTGATAGCGGGAGAGACAGATACGCAGTATTTT	CASSVIAGETDTQYF
TRBD1	.	TRBJ1-5	TRBV24-1	TGTGCCACCAGTGATATACAGGGGGTCCAGCCCCAGCATTTT	CATSDIQGVQPQHF
TRBD2	.	TRBJ2-4	TRBV6-2/TRBV6-3	TGTGCCAGCAGTTACCAACTAGCGGGGGGATCCAAAAACATTCAGTACTTC	CASSYQLAGGSKNIQYF
.	.	TRBJ2-1	TRBV6-5	TGTGCCAGCAGTAGGGGGGGGCTATACAATGAGCAGTTCTTC	CASSRGGLYNEQFF
TRBD1	.	TRBJ2-4	TRBV28	TGTGCCAGCAGTTTGGTACAGGGGGGTAAAAACATTCAGTACTTC	CASSLVQGGKNIQYF
TRBD1	.	TRBJ2-7	TRBV19	TGTGCCAGTAGCTTGACTTATCCCGGGACAGGGACTTCCTACGAGCAGTACTTC	CASSLTYPGTGTSYEQYF